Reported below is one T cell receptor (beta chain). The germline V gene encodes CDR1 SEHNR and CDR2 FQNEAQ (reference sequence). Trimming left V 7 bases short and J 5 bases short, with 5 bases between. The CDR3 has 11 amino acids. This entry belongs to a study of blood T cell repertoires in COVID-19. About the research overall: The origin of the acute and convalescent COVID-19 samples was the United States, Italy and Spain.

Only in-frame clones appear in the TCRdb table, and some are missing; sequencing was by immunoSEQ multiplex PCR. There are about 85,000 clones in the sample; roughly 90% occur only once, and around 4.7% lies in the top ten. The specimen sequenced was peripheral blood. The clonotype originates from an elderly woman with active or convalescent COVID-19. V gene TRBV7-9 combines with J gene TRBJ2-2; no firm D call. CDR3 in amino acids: CASTLTGELFF. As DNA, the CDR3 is TGTGCCAGCACCCTTACCGGGGAGCTGTTTTTT.